This is a list of T cell receptor beta chains from one sample in a study of blood T cell repertoires in COVID-19. Sequencing was performed with immunoSEQ multiplex PCR; in TCRdb, only in-frame clones are kept and a portion is missing. The sample has under 200,000 clones; about 80% are singletons. Sequencing was done on a sample of PBMCs or T cells enriched from blood (not recorded which). The receptors here all came from a man between 50 and 59 years old who had recovered from COVID-19. Each CDR3 is given with its conserved first and last residue. Each record gives: J gene, clone size, V gene, D gene, CDR3 DNA, CDR3 protein. The D gene is left open where the match is weak. Some rows have no size entry. The others give once, few or many, or a class for an expanded clone.

j_gene: TRBJ2-5; abundance: NA; v_gene: TRBV20-1; d_gene: TRBD2; CDR3nt: TGCAGTGCTAGTACTAGCGGGGGGCGTCGGGAGACCCAGTACTTC; CDR3aa: CSASTSGGRRETQYF
j_gene: TRBJ1-2; abundance: NA; v_gene: TRBV19; d_gene: TRBD1; CDR3nt: TGTGCCAGTAGTACCTCAGGGGGAGGTGGCTACACCTTC; CDR3aa: CASSTSGGGGYTF
j_gene: TRBJ2-6; abundance: NA; v_gene: TRBV5-1; d_gene: NA; CDR3nt: TGCGCCAGCTCCGGCTTAGAGAGCCGGAGCTCTGGGGCCAACGTCCTGACTTTC; CDR3aa: CASSGLESRSSGANVLTF
j_gene: TRBJ1-1; abundance: NA; v_gene: TRBV9; d_gene: NA; CDR3nt: TGTGCCAGCAGCGCGACAGGTGCTAACACTGAAGCTTTCTTT; CDR3aa: CASSATGANTEAFF
j_gene: TRBJ1-1; abundance: NA; v_gene: TRBV27; d_gene: NA; CDR3nt: TGTGCCAGCAGTTATCAGGGATTCACTGAAGCTTTCTTT; CDR3aa: CASSYQGFTEAFF
j_gene: TRBJ2-3; abundance: NA; v_gene: TRBV27; d_gene: NA; CDR3nt: TGTGCCAGCAGTTTACTAGCGCTCGGCACAGATACGCAGTATTTT; CDR3aa: CASSLLALGTDTQYF
j_gene: TRBJ1-5; abundance: NA; v_gene: TRBV19; d_gene: TRBD1; CDR3nt: TGTGCCAGTAAAGACAGGGATGCCCATCAGCCCCAGCATTTT; CDR3aa: CASKDRDAHQPQHF
j_gene: TRBJ2-7; abundance: NA; v_gene: TRBV4-1; d_gene: TRBD1; CDR3nt: TGCGCCAGCAGCCCAGGATGGGACAGTGGAAAATTCGGTGGAGAGTACTTC; CDR3aa: CASSPGWDSGKFGGEYF
j_gene: TRBJ2-3; abundance: NA; v_gene: TRBV24-1; d_gene: NA; CDR3nt: TGTGCCACCAGCGCCAGGGATACAGATACGCAGTATTTT; CDR3aa: CATSARDTDTQYF
j_gene: TRBJ2-7; abundance: few; v_gene: TRBV10-3; d_gene: NA; CDR3nt: TGTGCCATCAGTGAGGCAGGGTCCTACGAGCAGTACTTC; CDR3aa: CAISEAGSYEQYF
j_gene: TRBJ2-3; abundance: NA; v_gene: TRBV5-5; d_gene: NA; CDR3nt: TGTGCCAGCAGCCGACAGATAGATACGCAGTATTTT; CDR3aa: CASSRQIDTQYF
j_gene: TRBJ2-1; abundance: NA; v_gene: TRBV7-9; d_gene: NA; CDR3nt: TGTGCCAGCAGCTTAGGGGCGGACAGCTACCCAACAAATGAGCAGTTCTTC; CDR3aa: CASSLGADSYPTNEQFF
j_gene: TRBJ1-5; abundance: NA; v_gene: TRBV6-1; d_gene: TRBD1; CDR3nt: TGTGCCAGCAGTGAGGGCCAGGGGGGCCAGCCCCAGCATTTT; CDR3aa: CASSEGQGGQPQHF
j_gene: TRBJ2-7; abundance: NA; v_gene: TRBV21-1; d_gene: NA; CDR3nt: TGTGCCAGCAGCAAAGCCCCACTAGCGGCCTACGAGCAGTACTTC; CDR3aa: CASSKAPLAAYEQYF
j_gene: TRBJ1-1; abundance: NA; v_gene: TRBV6-5; d_gene: TRBD1; CDR3nt: TGTGCCAGCAGTTACTCTCAGGGGGCGACTGAAGCTTTCTTT; CDR3aa: CASSYSQGATEAFF
j_gene: TRBJ2-7; abundance: NA; v_gene: TRBV3-1/TRBV3-2; d_gene: TRBD2; CDR3nt: TGTGCCAGCAGCCGGGAGGGACGCAGCGAGCAGTACTTC; CDR3aa: CASSREGRSEQYF
j_gene: TRBJ1-1; abundance: NA; v_gene: TRBV20-1; d_gene: NA; CDR3nt: TGCAGTGCTAGTATCGAGGCCGTGGGAGCGAAAGACAACACTGAAGCTTTCTTT; CDR3aa: CSASIEAVGAKDNTEAFF
j_gene: TRBJ2-7; abundance: few; v_gene: TRBV30; d_gene: TRBD1; CDR3nt: TGTGCCTGGAGGGACAGGCGTTTCTACGAGCAGTACTTC; CDR3aa: CAWRDRRFYEQYF
j_gene: TRBJ1-5; abundance: NA; v_gene: TRBV7-2; d_gene: NA; CDR3nt: TGTGCCAGCAGCTTAAAGTCCAGGGCCAATCAGCCCCAGCATTTT; CDR3aa: CASSLKSRANQPQHF
j_gene: TRBJ1-2; abundance: NA; v_gene: TRBV5-6; d_gene: NA; CDR3nt: TGTGCCAGCAGCTTGGGGGCTCTCTCAAGGTACACCTTC; CDR3aa: CASSLGALSRYTF